A single T cell receptor (beta chain) is shown here with its context. The germline gives CDR1 LNHDA, CDR2 SQIVND (reference sequence). The CDR3 covers 15 residues. V gave up 3 bases and J gave up 1 base, with 12 bases separating them. Sequenced by immunoSEQ multiplex PCR; TCRdb stores in-frame clones only, minus some. The sample consists of more than 250,000 clones, more than 85% of them appearing once. The sample originates from a study of blood T cell repertoires in COVID-19. The receptor was derived from a woman aged 25 to 39 who had recovered from COVID-19. The genes are TRBV19 and TRBJ1-1; possibly TRBD1 for D (6 bases). Sequenced sample: PBMCs or T cells enriched from blood (not recorded which). The CDR3 DNA follows: TGTGCCAGTAGTATCCTAGGACAGCCGAACACTGAAGCTTTCTTT. Residues: CASSILGQPNTEAFF.